This entry is about one T cell receptor (beta chain). This sample includes further DNA sequences coding for the same CDR3. As handled by the study authors: For nucleated cells, counts were estimated from reference gene primer amplification. The assay was immunoSEQ multiplex PCR, and TCRdb's table has in-frame clones only and misses some. The V and J calls and the clone size are those of that table, but D and trimming were determined from the DNA. The sample lists fewer than 200,000 clones; roughly 89% were seen once. This entry belongs to a study of blood T cell repertoires in COVID-19. The wider study: Acute and convalescent COVID-19 samples came from the United States, Italy and Spain. Sources were T cells, B-cell-depleted T cells, or PBMCs; the material itself was cDNA or gDNA.

Germline loops: CDR1 LNHNV, CDR2 YYDKDF (reference sequence). The CDR3 has 17 residues. V gave up 1 base and J gave up 4 bases, with 17 bases separating them. Enrolment of Seattle patients took place during active infection, and they were followed longitudinally. Sequenced: peripheral blood. The chain recombines TRBV15 with TRBJ1-5, with a weak D call TRBD1 (6 bases). This clonotype was obtained from a woman in her seventies with COVID-19, enrolled during active disease. CDR3: CATSRGRGVRGNQPQHF. In DNA, the CDR3 is TGTGCCACCAGCAGAGGGCGGGGGGTAAGGGGGAATCAGCCCCAGCATTTT.